This TCR beta chain is drawn from a study of blood T cell repertoires in COVID-19. Study-wide background: Both acute and convalescent COVID-19 samples were obtained from the United States, Italy and Spain.

This CDR3 region has 16 residues. Between the trimmed V and J ends, which lost 0 bases and 0 bases, there was a span of 12 bases. Germline V CDR1 and CDR2: MRHNA, SNTAGT. Authors' processing steps: Estimation of nucleated cell counts relied on the amplification of reference gene primers. TCRdb's copy holds only in-frame clones and misses some; the assay was immunoSEQ multiplex PCR. V and J calls and clone size are those listed in that table; D and trimming were worked out from the DNA. The sample shows more than 150,000 clones, about 86% of them seen only once. The receptor was derived from a man aged 50 to 59 with active or convalescent COVID-19. The chain has TRBV6-4 and TRBJ2-7; no clear D gene. Input material: peripheral blood. The CDR3 loop is CASSDSGPKISYEQYF. The CDR3, as DNA: TGTGCCAGCAGTGACTCTGGGCCGAAAATCTCCTACGAGCAGTACTTC.